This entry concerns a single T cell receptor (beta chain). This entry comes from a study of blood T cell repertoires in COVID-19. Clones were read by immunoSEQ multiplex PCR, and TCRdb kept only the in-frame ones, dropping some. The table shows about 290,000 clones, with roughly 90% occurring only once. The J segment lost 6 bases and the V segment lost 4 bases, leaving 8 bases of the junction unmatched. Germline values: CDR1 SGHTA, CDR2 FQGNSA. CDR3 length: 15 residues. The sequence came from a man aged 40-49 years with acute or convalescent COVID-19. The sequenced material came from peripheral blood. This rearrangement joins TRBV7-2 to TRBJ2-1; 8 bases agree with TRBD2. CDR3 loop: CASSSGRGARNEQFF. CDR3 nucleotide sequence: TGTGCCAGCAGCTCGGGGCGGGGGGCTCGCAATGAGCAGTTCTTC.